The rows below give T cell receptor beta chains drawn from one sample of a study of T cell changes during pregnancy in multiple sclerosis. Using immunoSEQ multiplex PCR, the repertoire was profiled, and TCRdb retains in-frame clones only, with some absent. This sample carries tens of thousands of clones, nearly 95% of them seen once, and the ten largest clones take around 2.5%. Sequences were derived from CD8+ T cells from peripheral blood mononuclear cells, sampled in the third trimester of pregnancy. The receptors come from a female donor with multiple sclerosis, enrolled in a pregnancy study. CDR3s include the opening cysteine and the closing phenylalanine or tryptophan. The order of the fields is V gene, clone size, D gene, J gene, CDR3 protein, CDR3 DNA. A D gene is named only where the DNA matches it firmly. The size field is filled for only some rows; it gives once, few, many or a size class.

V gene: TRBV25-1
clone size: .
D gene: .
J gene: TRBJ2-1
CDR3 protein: CASSRPGAVYNEQFF
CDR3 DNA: TGTGCCAGCAGTCGACCCGGAGCGGTTTACAATGAGCAGTTCTTC

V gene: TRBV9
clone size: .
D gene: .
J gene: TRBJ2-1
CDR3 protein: CASSVPTRSPEQFF
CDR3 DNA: TGTGCCAGCAGCGTACCGACACGTTCGCCTGAGCAGTTCTTC

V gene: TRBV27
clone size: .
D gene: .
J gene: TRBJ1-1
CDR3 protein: CASTGENTEAFF
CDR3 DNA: TGTGCCAGCACGGGGGAGAACACTGAAGCTTTCTTT

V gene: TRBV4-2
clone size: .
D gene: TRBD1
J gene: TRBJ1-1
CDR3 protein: CASSQETGIRNTEAFF
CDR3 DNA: TGTGCCAGCAGCCAAGAGACAGGGATTAGGAACACTGAAGCTTTCTTT

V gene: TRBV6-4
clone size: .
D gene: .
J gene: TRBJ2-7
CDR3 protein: CASSDSNGYEQYF
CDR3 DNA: TGTGCCAGCAGTGACTCGAACGGCTACGAGCAGTACTTC

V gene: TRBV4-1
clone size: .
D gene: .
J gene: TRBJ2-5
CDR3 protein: CASSRGPVETQYF
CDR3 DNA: TGCGCCAGCAGCCGGGGCCCTGTGGAGACCCAGTACTTC

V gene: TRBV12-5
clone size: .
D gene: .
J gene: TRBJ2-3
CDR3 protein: CASGTHTDTQYF
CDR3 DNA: TGTGCTAGTGGGACTCACACAGATACGCAGTATTTT

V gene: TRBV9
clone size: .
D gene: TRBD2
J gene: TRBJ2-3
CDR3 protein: CASSPPERGDTDTQYF
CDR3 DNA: TGTGCCAGCAGCCCTCCGGAGCGGGGTGACACAGATACGCAGTATTTT

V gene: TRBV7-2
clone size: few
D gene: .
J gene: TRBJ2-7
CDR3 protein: CASSPRSALLYEQYF
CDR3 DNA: TGTGCCAGCAGCCCTAGAAGCGCCCTTTTGTACGAGCAGTACTTC

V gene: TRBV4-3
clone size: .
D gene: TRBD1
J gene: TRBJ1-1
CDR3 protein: CASSLRQGHTEAFF
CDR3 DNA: TGCGCCAGCAGCCTTAGACAGGGGCACACTGAAGCTTTCTTT

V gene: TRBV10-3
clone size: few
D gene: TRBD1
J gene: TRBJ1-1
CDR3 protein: CAISDWDRGNTEAFF
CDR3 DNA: TGTGCCATCAGTGATTGGGACAGGGGGAACACTGAAGCTTTCTTT